Described below is a single T cell receptor beta chain sequence and its context. The CDR3 does not close with the conserved phenylalanine or tryptophan, likely indicating a read error. Using its own MiXCR run on the 5' RACE reads, TCRdb lists one record per CDR3 protein. The sample consists of 56,000 or so distinct CDR3 sequences, roughly 15% of them appearing once. These data are taken from a study of early T cells in non-severe SARS-CoV-2 infection. Germline V gives CDR1 SGHVS, CDR2 FQNEAQ. The CDR3 consists of 14 residues. V lost 5 bases, J lost 3 bases, and 11 bases lay in between. The chain couples TRBV7-8 to TRBJ2-1; D gene unclear. The source was whole blood, collected at baseline. This receptor was identified in an adult who was a healthcare worker with PCR-confirmed SARS-CoV-2 infection or an uninfected control (not recorded which). The chain's CDR3 is CASSQTAYYNEQFL. CDR3 DNA sequence: TGTGCCAGCAGCCAGACGGCCTACTACAATGAGCAGTTCCTC.